The next 7 T cell receptor beta chains were all read from a single sample in a study of blood T cell repertoires in COVID-19. Sequenced by immunoSEQ multiplex PCR; TCRdb stores in-frame clones only, minus some. The sample has 65,000 to 95,000 clones; roughly 87% are singletons. Sequencing was carried out using peripheral blood. Every receptor here comes from a man older than 75 with acute or convalescent COVID-19.

The CDR3 bases are TGTGCCAGCAGTAGTTTGACTAGCGGAGGATACGAGCAGTACTTC. Translation gives CASSSLTSGGYEQYF. J is TRBJ2-7 and V is TRBV5-4, with 9 bases aligning to TRBD2. The junction had 10 bases not matched to a gene; V was cut back by 5 bases and J by 4 bases. The CDR3 is 15 residues long. Per the germline V gene, CDR1 is SGHNT and CDR2 is YYREEE (reference sequence).

This chain links TRBV7-2 with TRBJ2-7, with 9 positions matching TRBD2. Unmatched junction bases numbered 4, after V lost 1 base and J lost 6 bases. This CDR3 is 14 amino acids long. Germline V gene data show CDR1 as SGHTA and CDR2 as FQGNSA. CDR3 in DNA: TGTGCCAGCAGCTTAGTAGCGGGAGCTGGCGAGCAGTACTTC. The encoded protein is CASSLVAGAGEQYF.

V gene TRBV7-2 combines with J gene TRBJ2-3, with D unresolved. The CDR3 is 14 amino acids. Germline CDR1 and CDR2: SGHTA and FQGNSA. V gave up 3 bases and J gave up 4 bases, with 11 bases separating them. CDR3 sequence reads: CASSLKAGSDTQYF. The CDR3 DNA is TGTGCCAGCAGCTTGAAGGCAGGTTCAGATACGCAGTATTTT.

This clone was observed once. CDR3 in amino acids: CASRGQGRGQPQHF. The CDR3 coding sequence is TGTGCCAGCAGAGGACAGGGGAGGGGTCAGCCCCAGCATTTT. V gene TRBV6-5 combines with J gene TRBJ1-5, with TRBD1 identical over 9 bases. The CDR3 contains 14 residues. The trim removed 6 bases at V and 6 bases at J, leaving 6 bases unmatched. CDR1 is MNHEY and CDR2 is SVGAGI in the germline V gene.

The chain combines TRBV29-1 with TRBJ2-3; TRBD2 might be the D (5 bases). The CDR3 extends over 16 amino acids. Germline CDR1 SQVTM, CDR2 ANQGSEA. V lost 3 bases and J 0 bases, leaving 16 bases between the germline ends. The CDR3 sequence: CSVDLYEAVSTDTQYF. CDR3 nucleotide sequence: TGCAGCGTTGACCTGTATGAAGCGGTTAGCACAGATACGCAGTATTTT.

V gene TRBV19 combines with J gene TRBJ1-2, with D hard to call. Trimming took 4 bases from V and 8 from J, leaving 11 bases between them. CDR1 and CDR2 (germline): LNHDA, SQIVND (reference sequence). The CDR3 is made up of 12 amino acids. The CDR3 region has the DNA TGTGCCAGTAGTAGCTCCCGGGAAGGCTACACCTTC. Protein product: CASSSSREGYTF.

J is TRBJ1-2 and V is TRBV4-1; D is perhaps TRBD1 (5 bases). Trimming left V 1 base short and J 3 bases short, with 9 bases between. CDR3 length: 14 residues. Germline V CDR1 and CDR2: MGHRA, YSYEKL. This chain's CDR3 is CASSQVTRDYGYTF. In DNA form, the CDR3 reads TGCGCCAGCAGCCAAGTCACCAGGGACTATGGCTACACCTTC.